Sequencing of this T cell receptor (beta chain) was carried out in a study of blood T cell repertoires in COVID-19. TCRdb's copy holds only in-frame clones and misses some; the assay was immunoSEQ multiplex PCR. This table holds 250,000 to 300,000 clones, 86% found once. Germline V lookup: CDR1 LNHNV, CDR2 YYDKDF (reference sequence). Trimming at V came to 7 bases and at J to 6 bases, leaving 10 bases not matched to a gene. The CDR3 has 14 residues. The gene calls are TRBV15 and TRBJ1-2, with 8 bases fitting TRBD1. The origin of this receptor is a man between 18 and 29 years old with active or convalescent COVID-19. Source material: peripheral blood. The CDR3 DNA reads as TGTGCCACCAATCGGGCAGGGGGCTTTGATGGCTACACCTTC. This translates into CATNRAGGFDGYTF. The whole variable domain, filled in from reference TRBV15 and TRBJ1-2, reads DAMVIQNPRYQVTQFGKPVTLSCSQTLNHNVMYWYQQKSSQAPKLLFHYYDKDFNNEADTPDNFQSRRPNTSFCFLDIRSPGLGDTAMYLCATNRAGGFDGYTFGSGTRLTVV.